This T cell receptor (beta chain) emerged from a study of cytomegalovirus exposure and HLA in healthy donors. Per the germline V gene, CDR1 is SGHDN and CDR2 is FVKESK. The ends were cut back, 1 base at V and 9 bases at J, with 19 bases in the middle. The CDR3 has 15 amino acids. A multiplex PCR was run with 60 Vbeta primers and 13 Jbeta primers. Sequencing used immunoSEQ multiplex PCR; TCRdb keeps in-frame clones, though not all of them. The table includes roughly 200,000 clones, around 80% detected once. V usage is TRBV14 and J usage is TRBJ2-7, with a possible D match to TRBD1 (6 bases). The sequenced material came from PBMCs. The TCR comes from a man in his forties or fifties in good health and CMV-seronegative. The CDR3: CASSQVDDRRDAQYF. The CDR3 coding sequence is TGTGCCAGCAGCCAAGTCGACGACAGGCGCGACGCGCAGTACTTC. Using reference TRBV14 and TRBJ2-7 for the parts outside the CDR3, the full variable domain is EAGVTQFPSHSVIEKGQTVTLRCDPISGHDNLYWYRRVMGKEIKFLLHFVKESKQDESGMPNNRFLAERTGGTYSTLKVQPAELEDSGVYFCASSQVDDRRDAQYFGPGTRLTVT.